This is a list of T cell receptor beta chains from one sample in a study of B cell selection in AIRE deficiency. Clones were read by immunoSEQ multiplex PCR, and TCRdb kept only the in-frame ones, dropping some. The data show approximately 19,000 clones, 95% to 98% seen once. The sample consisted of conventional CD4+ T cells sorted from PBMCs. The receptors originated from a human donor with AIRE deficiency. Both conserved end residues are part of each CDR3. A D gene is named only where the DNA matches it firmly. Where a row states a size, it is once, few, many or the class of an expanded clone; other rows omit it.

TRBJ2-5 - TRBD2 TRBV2 TGTGCCAGCAGTGAAAATCCGGGAGGCCCAGGGACCCAGTACTTC CASSENPGGPGTQYF
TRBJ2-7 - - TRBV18 TGTGCCAGCTCACCGGGCTCCTACGAGCAGTACTTC CASSPGSYEQYF
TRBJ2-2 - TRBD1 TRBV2 TGTGCCAGCAGTGACCAGGGGGCGGCCGGGGAGCTGTTTTTT CASSDQGAAGELFF
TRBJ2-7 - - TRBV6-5 TGTGCCAGCAAAAGGGGACAACCCTACGAGCAGTACTTC CASKRGQPYEQYF
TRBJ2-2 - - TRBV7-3 TGTGCCAGCAGCTTGGGAGACAGGAACACCGGGGAGCTGTTTTTT CASSLGDRNTGELFF
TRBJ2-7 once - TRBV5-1 TGCGCCAGCAGCTTTGCCAAGATCACCTACGAGCAGTACTTC CASSFAKITYEQYF
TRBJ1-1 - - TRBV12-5 TGTGCTAGTGGCCGGGCCCCCACTGAAGCTTTCTTT CASGRAPTEAFF
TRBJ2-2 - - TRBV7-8 TGTGCCAGCAGCTTAGTCCCCAGGAGGGCCACCGGGGAGCTGTTTTTT CASSLVPRRATGELFF
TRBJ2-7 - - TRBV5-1 TGCGCCAGCAGCTCTCGGGGGTCCTCCTACGAGCAGTACTTC CASSSRGSSYEQYF
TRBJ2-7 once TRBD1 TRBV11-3 TGTGCCAGCAGCTTAGATCTAACAGGGGGCTACGAGCAGTACTTC CASSLDLTGGYEQYF
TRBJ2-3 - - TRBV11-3 TGTGCCAGCAGCTTAGGGGGTCGGACAGTATACACAGATACGCAGTATTTT CASSLGGRTVYTDTQYF